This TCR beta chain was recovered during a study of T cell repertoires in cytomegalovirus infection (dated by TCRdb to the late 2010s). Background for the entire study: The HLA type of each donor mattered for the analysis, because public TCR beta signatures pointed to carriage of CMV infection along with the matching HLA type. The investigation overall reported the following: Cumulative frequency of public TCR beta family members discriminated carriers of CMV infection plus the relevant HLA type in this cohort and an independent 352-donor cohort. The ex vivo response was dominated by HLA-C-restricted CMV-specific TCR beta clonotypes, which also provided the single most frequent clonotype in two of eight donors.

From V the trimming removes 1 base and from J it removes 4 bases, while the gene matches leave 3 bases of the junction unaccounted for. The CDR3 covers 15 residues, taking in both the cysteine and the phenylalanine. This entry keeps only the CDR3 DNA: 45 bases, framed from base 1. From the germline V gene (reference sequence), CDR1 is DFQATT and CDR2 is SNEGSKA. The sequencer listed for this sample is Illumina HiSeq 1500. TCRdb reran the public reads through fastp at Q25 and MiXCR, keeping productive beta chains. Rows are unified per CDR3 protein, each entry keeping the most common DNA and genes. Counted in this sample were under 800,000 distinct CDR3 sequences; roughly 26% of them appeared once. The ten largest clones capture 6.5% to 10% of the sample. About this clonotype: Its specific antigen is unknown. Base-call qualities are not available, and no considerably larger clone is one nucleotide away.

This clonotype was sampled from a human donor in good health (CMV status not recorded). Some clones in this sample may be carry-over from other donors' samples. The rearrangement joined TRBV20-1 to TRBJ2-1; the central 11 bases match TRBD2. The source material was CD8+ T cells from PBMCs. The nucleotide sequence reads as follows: TGCAGTGCTAGAGCGGGACTAGCGGATTACAATGAGCAGTTCTTC. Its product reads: CSARAGLADYNEQFF.